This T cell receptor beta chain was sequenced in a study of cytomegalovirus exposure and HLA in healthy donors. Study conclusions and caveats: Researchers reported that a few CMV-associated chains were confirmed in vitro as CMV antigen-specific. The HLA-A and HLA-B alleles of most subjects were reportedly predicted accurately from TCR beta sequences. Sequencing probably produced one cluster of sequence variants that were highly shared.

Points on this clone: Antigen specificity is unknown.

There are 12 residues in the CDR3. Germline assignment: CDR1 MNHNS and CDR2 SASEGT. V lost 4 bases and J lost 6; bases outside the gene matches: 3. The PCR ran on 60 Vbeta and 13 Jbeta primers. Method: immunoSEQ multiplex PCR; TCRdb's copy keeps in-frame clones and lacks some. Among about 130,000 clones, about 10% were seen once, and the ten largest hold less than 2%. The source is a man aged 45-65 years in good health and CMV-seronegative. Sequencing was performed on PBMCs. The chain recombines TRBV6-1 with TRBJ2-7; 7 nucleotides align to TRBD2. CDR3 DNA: TGTGCCAGCAGTGGGGGCGGGGGCGAGCAGTACTTC. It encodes CASSGGGGEQYF.